Listed below are T cell receptor beta chains from one sample, sequenced in a study of CD8 T cells in ankylosing spondylitis. One entry per CDR3 protein results from TCRdb running MiXCR on the 5' RACE reads. The data show roughly 69,000 distinct CDR3 sequences, approximately 5% seen once. Sequencing used blood, either unsorted or a sorted T cell fraction (not recorded which). The receptors originated from a male donor with ankylosing spondylitis or in good health (not recorded which). The conserved cysteine and the conserved F or W are not part of the CDR3 here.

CDR3	V	J
ASSLRGGMGPYNSPLH	TRBV12-3/TRBV12-4	TRBJ1-6
ASSPGQVIFSLF	TRBV28	TRBJ2-2
ASSLATGNTGELF	TRBV5-1	TRBJ2-2
ATTVGLGDYGYT	TRBV4-1	TRBJ1-2
SARDGPPGLAGRQY	TRBV20-1	TRBJ2-7
ASMGSNTDTQY	TRBV5-1	TRBJ2-3
ASSLTGLQDNEQF	TRBV5-1	TRBJ2-1
ASSSYGQGNYGYT	TRBV7-2	TRBJ1-2
SAREWDRGSNQPQH	TRBV20-1	TRBJ1-5
ASSQDRVHEQY	TRBV6-1	TRBJ2-7
AWSVGPGQGVEQY	TRBV30	TRBJ2-7
SNPASGQETQY	TRBV20-1	TRBJ2-5
ASSVILGGEQF	TRBV5-1	TRBJ2-1
ATSRNREPQH	TRBV15	TRBJ1-5
ASSQDRGFFIQY	TRBV6-1	TRBJ2-4
ASRLTEAQPQH	TRBV6-5	TRBJ1-5
SVEPNVGAGGYT	TRBV29-1	TRBJ1-2
ASSSPMEGSNYGYT	TRBV5-6	TRBJ1-2
ASSPSTVATEAF	TRBV9	TRBJ1-1
ASSLALAGDNEQF	TRBV7-9	TRBJ2-1
ASSQEGDTRYGYT	TRBV4-1	TRBJ1-2
ASSVRLGGSSNNEQF	TRBV6-6	TRBJ2-1